Listed below are T cell receptor beta chains from one sample, sequenced in a study of cytomegalovirus exposure and HLA in healthy donors. Libraries were prepared by immunoSEQ multiplex PCR; TCRdb keeps only in-frame clonotypes and omits some of them. The sample yields around 200,000 clones, 84% seen once. Material: PBMCs. Receptors were obtained from a girl aged 2-10 years in good health and CMV-seropositive. Both conserved end residues are part of each CDR3. D genes are given only for firm matches. Clone size is stated in some rows and not others, as once, few, many or a class when expanded.

d_call	j_call	clone_size	v_call	cdr3_aa	cdr3_nt
TRBD1	TRBJ1-1	once	TRBV19	CASTPDRGGGTEAFF	TGTGCCAGTACCCCGGACAGGGGAGGAGGCACTGAAGCTTTCTTT
NA	TRBJ1-1	NA	TRBV27	CASSISPTAEAFF	TGTGCCAGCAGTATCTCTCCGACTGCTGAAGCTTTCTTT
NA	TRBJ1-4	NA	TRBV5-1	CASSLGVRVNEKLFF	TGCGCCAGCAGCTTGGGGGTCAGGGTTAATGAAAAACTGTTTTTT
NA	TRBJ1-5	NA	TRBV19	CASIGPYNQPQHF	TGTGCCAGTATCGGTCCTTATAATCAGCCCCAGCATTTT
TRBD1	TRBJ1-6	NA	TRBV19	CASSIIEGTGSNSPLHF	TGTGCCAGTAGTATAATAGAGGGGACAGGATCAAATTCACCCCTCCACTTT
NA	TRBJ2-1	NA	TRBV30	CAWRSYNEQFF	TGTGCCTGGAGGTCGTACAATGAGCAGTTCTTC
NA	TRBJ2-1	NA	TRBV2	CASNLGTSNEQFF	TGTGCCAGCAATCTAGGGACTTCCAATGAGCAGTTCTTC
TRBD2	TRBJ2-3	NA	TRBV18	CASSPSGVPTDTQYF	TGTGCCAGCTCACCAAGCGGGGTTCCCACAGATACGCAGTATTTT
NA	TRBJ1-1	NA	TRBV11-3	CASSQGDLRGEAFF	TGTGCCAGCAGCCAAGGGGATTTGCGGGGTGAAGCTTTCTTT
NA	TRBJ1-2	NA	TRBV5-7	CASKPDQDYRMPNYGYTF	TGTGCCAGCAAACCCGACCAGGACTACAGAATGCCTAACTATGGCTACACCTTC
NA	TRBJ1-1	few	TRBV10-2	CASSLQVSNTEAFF	TGCGCCAGCAGCCTACAGGTCTCGAACACTGAAGCTTTCTTT
TRBD1	TRBJ1-6	NA	TRBV30	CAGRPGTGFRNNSPLHF	TGTGCCGGGCGCCCGGGGACAGGTTTTCGTAATAATTCACCCCTCCACTTT
NA	TRBJ1-1	NA	TRBV30	CAWSPTRQAEAFF	TGTGCCTGGTCCCCCACCCGACAGGCTGAAGCTTTCTTT
TRBD1	TRBJ1-3	NA	TRBV7-2	CASSPRTGTGNTIYF	TGTGCCAGCAGCCCACGGACAGGGACTGGAAACACCATATATTTT
NA	TRBJ1-2	NA	TRBV7-9	CASSSLDSNYGYTF	TGTGCCAGCAGCTCCCTCGACAGCAACTATGGCTACACCTTC
NA	TRBJ2-2	NA	TRBV11-2	CATGLPYTGELFF	TGTGCCACGGGACTTCCTTACACCGGGGAGCTGTTTTTT
TRBD1	TRBJ1-2	NA	TRBV6-1	CASSVGQPYGYTF	TGTGCCAGCAGCGTGGGACAGCCCTATGGCTACACCTTC
NA	TRBJ1-2	once	TRBV5-1	CASSPWTDYSEGYTF	TGCGCCAGCAGCCCCTGGACGGACTACTCGGAGGGCTACACCTTC
NA	TRBJ1-1	NA	TRBV19	CASSISGVTEAFF	TGTGCCAGTAGTATTTCAGGGGTCACTGAAGCTTTCTTT
TRBD1	TRBJ1-5	NA	TRBV28	CASKGAGQPQHF	TGTGCCAGCAAGGGGGCCGGTCAGCCCCAGCATTTT
TRBD1	TRBJ2-1	NA	TRBV4-1	CAGSQFGTGVNEQFF	TGCGCCGGCAGCCAGTTCGGGACAGGGGTCAATGAGCAGTTCTTC
TRBD1	TRBJ2-7	few	TRBV6-1	CASSEAGTGGKGYEQYF	TGTGCCAGCAGTGAAGCGGGGACAGGGGGAAAAGGATACGAGCAGTACTTC
TRBD1	TRBJ1-6	once	TRBV15	CATSGPATGYHYNSPLHF	TGTGCCACCAGCGGACCCGCGACAGGGTATCACTATAATTCACCCCTCCACTTT